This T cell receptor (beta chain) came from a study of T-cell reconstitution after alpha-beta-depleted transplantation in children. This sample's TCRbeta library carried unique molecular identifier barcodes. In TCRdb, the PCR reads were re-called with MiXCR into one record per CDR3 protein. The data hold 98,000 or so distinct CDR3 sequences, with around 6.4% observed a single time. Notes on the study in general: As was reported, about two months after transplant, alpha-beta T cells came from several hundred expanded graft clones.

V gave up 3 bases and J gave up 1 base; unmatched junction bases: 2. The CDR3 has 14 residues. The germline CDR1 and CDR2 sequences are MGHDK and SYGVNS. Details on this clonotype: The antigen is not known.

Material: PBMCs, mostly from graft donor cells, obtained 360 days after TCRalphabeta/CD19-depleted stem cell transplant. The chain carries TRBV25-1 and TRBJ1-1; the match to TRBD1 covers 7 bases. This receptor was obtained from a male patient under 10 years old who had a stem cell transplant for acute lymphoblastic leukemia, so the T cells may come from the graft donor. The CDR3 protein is CASSETGRNTEAFF. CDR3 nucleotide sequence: TGTGCCAGCAGTGAGACAGGGCGGAACACTGAAGCTTTCTTT.